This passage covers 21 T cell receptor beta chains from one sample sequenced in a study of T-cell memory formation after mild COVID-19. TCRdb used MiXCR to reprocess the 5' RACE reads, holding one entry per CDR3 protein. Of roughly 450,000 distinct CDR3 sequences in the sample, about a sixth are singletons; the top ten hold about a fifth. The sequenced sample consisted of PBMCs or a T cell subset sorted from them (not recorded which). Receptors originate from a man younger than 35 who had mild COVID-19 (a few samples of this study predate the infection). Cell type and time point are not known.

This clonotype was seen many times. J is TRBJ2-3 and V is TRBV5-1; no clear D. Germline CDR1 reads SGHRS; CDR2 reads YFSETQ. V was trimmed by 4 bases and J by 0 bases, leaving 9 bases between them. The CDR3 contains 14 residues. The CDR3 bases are TGCGCCAGCAGCCCCGGACGTAGCACAGATACGCAGTATTTT. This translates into CASSPGRSTDTQYF.

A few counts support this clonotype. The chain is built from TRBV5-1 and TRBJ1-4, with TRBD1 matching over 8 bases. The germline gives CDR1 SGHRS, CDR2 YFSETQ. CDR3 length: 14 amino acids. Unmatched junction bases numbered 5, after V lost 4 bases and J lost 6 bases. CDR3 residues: CASSLTGDDEKLFF. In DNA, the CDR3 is TGCGCCAGCAGCCTGACAGGGGACGATGAAAAACTGTTTTTT.

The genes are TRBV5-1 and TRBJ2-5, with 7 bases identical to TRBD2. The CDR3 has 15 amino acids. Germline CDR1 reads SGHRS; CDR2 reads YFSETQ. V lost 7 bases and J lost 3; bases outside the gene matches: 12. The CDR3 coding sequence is TGCGCCAGCGAGATTGGGGGACTAAAGAAAGAGACCCAGTACTTC. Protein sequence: CASEIGGLKKETQYF.

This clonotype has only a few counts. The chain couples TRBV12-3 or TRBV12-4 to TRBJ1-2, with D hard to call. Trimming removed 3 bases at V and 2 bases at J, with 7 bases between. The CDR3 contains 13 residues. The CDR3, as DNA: TGTGCCAGCAGTTTTACTCTCAACTATGGCTACACCTTC. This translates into CASSFTLNYGYTF.

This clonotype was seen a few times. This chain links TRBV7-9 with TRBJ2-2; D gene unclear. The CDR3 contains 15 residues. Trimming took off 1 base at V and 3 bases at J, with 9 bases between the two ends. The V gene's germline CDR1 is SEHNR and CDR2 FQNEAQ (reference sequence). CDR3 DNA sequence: TGTGCCAGCAGCTTAGTTCAGGTTGACACCGGGGAGCTGTTTTTT. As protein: CASSLVQVDTGELFF.

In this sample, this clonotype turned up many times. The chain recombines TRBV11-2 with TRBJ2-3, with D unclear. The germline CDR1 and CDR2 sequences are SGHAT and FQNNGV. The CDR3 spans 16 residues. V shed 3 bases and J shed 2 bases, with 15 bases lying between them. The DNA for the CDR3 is TGTGCCAGCAGCTTCGACGACGGCCTATACACAGATACGCAGTATTTT. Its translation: CASSFDDGLYTDTQYF.

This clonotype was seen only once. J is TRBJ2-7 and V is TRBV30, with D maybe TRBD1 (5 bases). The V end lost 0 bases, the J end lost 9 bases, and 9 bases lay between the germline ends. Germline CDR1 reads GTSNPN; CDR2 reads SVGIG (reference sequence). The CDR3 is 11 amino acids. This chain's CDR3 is CAWSVQGMQYF. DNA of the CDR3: TGTGCCTGGAGTGTCCAGGGCATGCAGTACTTC.

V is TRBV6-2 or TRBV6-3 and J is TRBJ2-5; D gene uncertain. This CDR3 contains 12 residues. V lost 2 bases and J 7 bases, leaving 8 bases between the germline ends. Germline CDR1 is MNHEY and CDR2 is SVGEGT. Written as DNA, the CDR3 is TGTGCCAGCAGTTACCCAGCAGGGACCCAGTACTTC. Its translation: CASSYPAGTQYF.

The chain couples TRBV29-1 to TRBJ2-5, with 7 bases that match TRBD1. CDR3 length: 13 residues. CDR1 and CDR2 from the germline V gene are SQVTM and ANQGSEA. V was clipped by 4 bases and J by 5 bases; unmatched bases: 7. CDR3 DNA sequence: TGCAGCGTTGCTATATACAGGGGCGAGACCCAGTACTTC. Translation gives CSVAIYRGETQYF.

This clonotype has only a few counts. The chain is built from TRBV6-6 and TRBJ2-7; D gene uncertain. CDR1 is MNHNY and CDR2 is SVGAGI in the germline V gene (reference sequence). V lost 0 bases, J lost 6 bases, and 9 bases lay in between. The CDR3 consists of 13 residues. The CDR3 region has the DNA TGTGCCAGCAGTTACTCGACGACGGTCGAGCAGTACTTC. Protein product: CASSYSTTVEQYF.

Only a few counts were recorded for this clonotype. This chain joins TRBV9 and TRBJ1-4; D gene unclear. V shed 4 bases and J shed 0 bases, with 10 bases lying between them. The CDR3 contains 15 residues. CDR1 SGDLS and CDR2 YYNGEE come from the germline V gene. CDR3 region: CASSSRLTTNEKLFF. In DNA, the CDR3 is TGTGCCAGCAGCTCCCGACTGACAACTAATGAAAAACTGTTTTTT. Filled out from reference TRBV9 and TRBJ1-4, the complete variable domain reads DSGVTQTPKHLITATGQRVTLRCSPRSGDLSVYWYQQSLDQGLQFLIQYYNGEERAKGNILERFSAQQFPDLHSELNLSSLELGDSALYFCASSSRLTTNEKLFFGSGTQLSVL.

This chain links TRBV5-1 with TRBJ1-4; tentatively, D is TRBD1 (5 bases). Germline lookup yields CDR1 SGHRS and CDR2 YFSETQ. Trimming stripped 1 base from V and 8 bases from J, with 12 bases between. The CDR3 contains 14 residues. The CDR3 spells CASSLSGSGEKLFF. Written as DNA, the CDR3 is TGCGCCAGCAGCTTGTCTGGATCAGGGGAAAAACTGTTTTTT.

The DNA for the CDR3 is TGTGCTAGTGGTCTAGACTCGAGCGGCTACACCTTC. This translates into CASGLDSSGYTF. The chain couples TRBV12-5 to TRBJ1-2; D gene ambiguous. V was pared by 5 bases and J by 8 bases, with 12 bases between. The CDR3 loop spans 12 amino acids. From germline, CDR1 is LGHNT and CDR2 FRNRAP.

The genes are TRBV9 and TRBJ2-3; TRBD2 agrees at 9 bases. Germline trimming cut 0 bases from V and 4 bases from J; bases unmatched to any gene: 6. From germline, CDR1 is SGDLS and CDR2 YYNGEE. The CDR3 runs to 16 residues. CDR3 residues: CASSVGGLASPDTQYF. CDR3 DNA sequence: TGTGCCAGCAGCGTAGGGGGACTAGCTAGTCCAGATACGCAGTATTTT. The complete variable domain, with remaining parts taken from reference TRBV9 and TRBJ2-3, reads DSGVTQTPKHLITATGQRVTLRCSPRSGDLSVYWYQQSLDQGLQFLIQYYNGEERAKGNILERFSAQQFPDLHSELNLSSLELGDSALYFCASSVGGLASPDTQYFGPGTRLTVL.

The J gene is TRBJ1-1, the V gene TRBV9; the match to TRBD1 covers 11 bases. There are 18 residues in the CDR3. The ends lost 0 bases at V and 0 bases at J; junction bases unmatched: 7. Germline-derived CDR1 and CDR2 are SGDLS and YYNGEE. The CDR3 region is CASSVEGDRGGMNTEAFF. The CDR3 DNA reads TGTGCCAGCAGCGTAGAAGGGGACAGGGGGGGCATGAACACTGAAGCTTTCTTT.

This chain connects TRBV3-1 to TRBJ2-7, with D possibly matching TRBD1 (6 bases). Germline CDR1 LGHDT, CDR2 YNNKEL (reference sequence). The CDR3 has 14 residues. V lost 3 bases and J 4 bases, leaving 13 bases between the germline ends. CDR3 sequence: CASSQGDMGYEQYV. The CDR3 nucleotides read TGTGCCAGCAGCCAGGGGGACATGGGATACGAGCAGTACGTC.

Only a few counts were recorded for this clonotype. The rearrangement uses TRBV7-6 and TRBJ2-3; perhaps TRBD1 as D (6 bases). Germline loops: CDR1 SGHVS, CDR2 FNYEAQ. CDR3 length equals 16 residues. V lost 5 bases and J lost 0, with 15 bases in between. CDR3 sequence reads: CASSQVRGPSTDTQYF. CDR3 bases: TGTGCCAGCAGCCAAGTCAGGGGTCCTAGCACAGATACGCAGTATTTT. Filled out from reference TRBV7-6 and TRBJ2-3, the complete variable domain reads GAGVSQSPRYKVTKRGQDVALRCDPISGHVSLYWYRQALGQGPEFLTYFNYEAQQDKSGLPNDRFSAERPEGSISTLTIQRTEQRDSAMYRCASSQVRGPSTDTQYFGPGTRLTVL.

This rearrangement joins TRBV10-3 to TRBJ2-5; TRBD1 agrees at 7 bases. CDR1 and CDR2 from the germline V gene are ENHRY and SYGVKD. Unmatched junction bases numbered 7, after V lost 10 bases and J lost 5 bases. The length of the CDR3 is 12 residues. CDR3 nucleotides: TGTGCCACCTCTACAGGGGTGGAGACCCAGTACTTC. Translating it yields CATSTGVETQYF.

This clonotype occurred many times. The CDR3 bases are TGTGCCAGCAGCCCGACAGGGTTCTACGAGCAGTACGTC. Its translation is CASSPTGFYEQYV. The gene calls are TRBV7-2 and TRBJ2-7, with 7 bases that match TRBD1. CDR3 length: 13 residues. Looked up from germline, CDR1 is SGHTA and CDR2 is FQGNSA. Trimming at V came to 5 bases and at J to 3 bases, leaving 4 bases not matched to a gene.

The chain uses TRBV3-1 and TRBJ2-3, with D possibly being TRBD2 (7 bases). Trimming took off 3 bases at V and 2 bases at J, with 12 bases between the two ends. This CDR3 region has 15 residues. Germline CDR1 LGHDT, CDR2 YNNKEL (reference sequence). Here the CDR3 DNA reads TGTGCCAGCAGCCAGGGGGGGGCCCACACAGATACGCAGTATTTT. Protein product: CASSQGGAHTDTQYF.

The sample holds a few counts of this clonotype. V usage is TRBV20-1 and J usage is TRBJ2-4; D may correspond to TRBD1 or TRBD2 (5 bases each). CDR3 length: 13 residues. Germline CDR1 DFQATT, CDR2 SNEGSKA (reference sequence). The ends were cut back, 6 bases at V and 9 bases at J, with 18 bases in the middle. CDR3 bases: TGCAGTGCCGCCGGGGCCCAGGCTCTCATTCAGTACTTC. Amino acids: CSAAGAQALIQYF.